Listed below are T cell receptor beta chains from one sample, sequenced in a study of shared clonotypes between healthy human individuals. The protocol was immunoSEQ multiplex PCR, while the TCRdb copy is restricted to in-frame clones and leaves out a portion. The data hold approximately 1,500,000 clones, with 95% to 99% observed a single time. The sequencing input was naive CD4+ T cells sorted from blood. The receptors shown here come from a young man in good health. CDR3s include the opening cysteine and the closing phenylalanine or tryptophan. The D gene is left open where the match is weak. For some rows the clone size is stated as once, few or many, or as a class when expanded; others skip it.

CASSLEGRAYEQYF,TGTGCCAGCAGCTTGGAGGGACGAGCCTACGAGCAGTACTTC,TRBJ2-7,.,14,TRBV7-2,.
CASSHRTGGFTEAFF,TGTGCCAGCAGCCATCGGACAGGGGGCTTCACTGAAGCTTTCTTT,TRBJ1-1,TRBD1,15,TRBV14,.
CASSYSIGTSGDEQFF,TGTGCCAGCAGTTACTCGATAGGGACTAGCGGCGATGAGCAGTTCTTC,TRBJ2-1,TRBD2,16,TRBV6-6,.
CASSQGIGLAIGGTQYF,TGTGCCAGCAGCCAGGGTATAGGACTAGCGATCGGAGGTACGCAGTATTTT,TRBJ2-3,TRBD2,17,TRBV7-9,once
CASSGERSNNQPQHF,TGTGCCAGCAGTGGAGAGCGCAGTAATAATCAGCCCCAGCATTTT,TRBJ1-5,.,15,TRBV6-1,.
CASSREVSSYEQYF,TGTGCCAGCTCACGTGAAGTGAGCTCCTACGAGCAGTACTTC,TRBJ2-7,.,14,TRBV18,.
CASSMDRGGTDTQYF,TGCGCCAGCAGCATGGACAGGGGCGGCACAGATACGCAGTATTTT,TRBJ2-3,TRBD1,15,TRBV5-1,.
CASNIGRDMNTEAFF,TGCGCCAGCAATATTGGTCGGGACATGAACACTGAAGCTTTCTTT,TRBJ1-1,.,15,TRBV4-1,.
CASSWVAGGFNEQFF,TGCGCCAGCAGCTGGGTAGCGGGAGGGTTTAATGAGCAGTTCTTC,TRBJ2-1,TRBD2,15,TRBV5-1,.
CAAHSGEETQYF,TGTGCCGCTCATAGTGGAGAAGAGACCCAGTACTTC,TRBJ2-5,.,12,TRBV10-3,.
CASELTNEKLFF,TGTGCCAGCGAACTAACTAATGAAAAACTGTTTTTT,TRBJ1-4,.,12,TRBV2,.
CASGLWGANVLTF,TGTGCCAGCGGCCTTTGGGGGGCCAACGTCCTGACTTTC,TRBJ2-6,.,13,TRBV5-6,.
CASSGTGAMRETQYF,TGTGCCAGCAGCGGGACAGGGGCAATGAGAGAGACCCAGTACTTC,TRBJ2-5,TRBD1,15,TRBV5-4,once
CASSRGTGGPSYEQYF,TGCGCCAGCAGCCGAGGGACAGGGGGCCCCTCCTACGAGCAGTACTTC,TRBJ2-7,TRBD1,16,TRBV5-1,.
CASSSGAYEQYF,TGTGCCAGCAGCTCAGGAGCTTACGAGCAGTACTTC,TRBJ2-7,.,12,TRBV7-2,.
CASSYGGPSGNTIYF,TGTGCCAGCAGTTACGGGGGCCCCTCTGGAAACACCATATATTTT,TRBJ1-3,.,15,TRBV6-5,.
CASSPKQNTEAFF,TGTGCCAGCTCACCTAAACAGAACACTGAAGCTTTCTTT,TRBJ1-1,.,13,TRBV18,once
CASSQASHGRAKNIQYF,TGCGCCAGCAGTCAAGCCTCTCACGGGAGGGCCAAAAACATTCAGTACTTC,TRBJ2-4,TRBD2,17,TRBV4-1,.
CASSSWDLGAANTGELFF,TGCGCCAGCAGCTCGTGGGACCTCGGGGCCGCGAACACCGGGGAGCTGTTTTTT,TRBJ2-2,.,18,TRBV5-1,.
CASSVAGTSLAGELFF,TGTGCCAGCAGCGTAGCCGGGACTAGTTTGGCCGGGGAGCTGTTTTTT,TRBJ2-2,TRBD2,16,TRBV9,.
CASSLFLDQEQFF,TGTGCCAGCAGCTTGTTTCTAGACCAGGAGCAGTTCTTC,TRBJ2-1,.,13,TRBV5-4,.
CASSLRYQGRRTDTQYF,TGTGCCAGCAGCTTGCGCTATCAGGGGCGACGCACAGATACGCAGTATTTT,TRBJ2-3,.,17,TRBV27,.
CASNGQDYGYTF,TGTGCCAGCAATGGACAGGACTATGGCTACACCTTC,TRBJ1-2,TRBD1,12,TRBV7-9,.
CASSDQGRGNIQYF,TGTGCCAGCAGTGATCAGGGCAGAGGAAACATTCAGTACTTC,TRBJ2-4,.,14,TRBV6-1,.
CASSEGWGRLVAEQFF,TGTGCCAGCAGTGAAGGGTGGGGTAGGCTAGTGGCTGAGCAGTTCTTC,TRBJ2-1,.,16,TRBV2,.
CASSVDQRLNPYEQYF,TGTGCCAGCAGCGTAGATCAGCGGTTAAACCCCTACGAGCAGTACTTC,TRBJ2-7,.,16,TRBV9,.
CASSLTGLGANVLTF,TGCGCCAGCAGCCTTACAGGGCTTGGGGCCAACGTCCTGACTTTC,TRBJ2-6,.,15,TRBV5-1,.
CASSPATSRYRTDTQYF,TGTGCCAGTAGTCCCGCAACTTCTAGGTATCGCACAGATACGCAGTATTTT,TRBJ2-3,.,17,TRBV19,once
CASSVAREGRIYNEQFF,TGTGCCAGCAGCGTAGCTCGCGAGGGGCGAATATACAATGAGCAGTTCTTC,TRBJ2-1,.,17,TRBV9,.
CASSSQGAGEKLFF,TGTGCCAGCAGCTCGCAGGGGGCGGGGGAAAAACTGTTTTTT,TRBJ1-4,TRBD1,14,TRBV5-4,.
CASSGAGDPPYLREQYF,TGCGCCAGCAGTGGAGCGGGAGACCCTCCTTACCTACGGGAGCAGTACTTC,TRBJ2-7,TRBD2,17,TRBV5-1,.
CASKLVAVNTEAFF,TGTGCCAGTAAGTTGGTAGCGGTGAACACTGAAGCTTTCTTT,TRBJ1-1,.,14,TRBV19,.
CASRDATLAGTYNEQFF,TGTGCCAGCAGGGACGCTACGCTAGCGGGAACATACAATGAGCAGTTCTTC,TRBJ2-1,TRBD2,17,TRBV2,.
CASSLARSGVGNTIYF,TGTGCCAGCAGCTTAGCCCGGTCAGGTGTTGGAAACACCATATATTTT,TRBJ1-3,.,16,TRBV7-8,.
CASSLVAGVTDTQYF,TGTGCCAGCAGCTTGGTGGCGGGGGTCACAGATACGCAGTATTTT,TRBJ2-3,TRBD2,15,TRBV11-2,.
CASSFWQGTEAFF,TGTGCCAGCAGTTTTTGGCAGGGCACTGAAGCTTTCTTT,TRBJ1-1,.,13,TRBV27,.
CSAVTSGGYNEQFF,TGCAGCGCTGTCACTAGCGGAGGTTACAATGAGCAGTTCTTC,TRBJ2-1,TRBD2,14,TRBV29-1,.
CASSRDRVVETQYF,TGTGCCAGCAGCCGCGACAGGGTTGTTGAGACCCAGTACTTC,TRBJ2-5,TRBD1,14,TRBV28,.
CASSLAPQGGKAFF,TGTGCCAGCTCACTCGCCCCACAGGGAGGTAAAGCTTTCTTT,TRBJ1-1,.,14,TRBV28,.
CASSPLSRDQWYGANVLTF,TGTGCCAGCTCACCACTTTCAAGGGACCAATGGTATGGGGCCAACGTCCTGACTTTC,TRBJ2-6,.,19,TRBV18,.